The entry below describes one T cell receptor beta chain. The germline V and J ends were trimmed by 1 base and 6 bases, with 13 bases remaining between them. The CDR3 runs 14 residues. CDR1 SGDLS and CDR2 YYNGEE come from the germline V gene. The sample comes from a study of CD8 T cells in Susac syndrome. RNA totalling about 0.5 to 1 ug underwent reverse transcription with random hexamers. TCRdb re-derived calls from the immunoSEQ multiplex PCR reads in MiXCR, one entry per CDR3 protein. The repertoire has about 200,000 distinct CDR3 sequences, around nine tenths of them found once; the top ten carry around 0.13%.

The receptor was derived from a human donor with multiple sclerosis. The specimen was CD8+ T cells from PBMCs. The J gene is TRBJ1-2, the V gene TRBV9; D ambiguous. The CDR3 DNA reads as TGTGCCAGCAGCGTAACTCAAGGGCTCCATGGCTACACCTTC. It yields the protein CASSVTQGLHGYTF.